The clone carrying this TCR beta chain came up many times. The antigen remains unidentified. Original processing methods: Clinicopathological groups supplied CDR3 differences that were used to build a distant-metastasis classifier for papillary thyroid cancer. TCRdb re-clonotyped the PCR reads via MiXCR. The V and J calls here are based on TCRdb, not the publication. The table includes 20,000 to 30,000 clones, 13% detected once. None of the patients had undergone any treatment ahead of thyroid surgery. This entry comes from a study of metastatic and nonmetastatic thyroid tumors. Looking at the study overall: The study looked at repertoires side by side in blood and in tumor or nodule tissue from malignant and benign thyroid patients. Study observations and caveats: Significantly greater TCR beta diversity was reportedly found in malignant thyroid tumors than in benign nodules (in blood and tumor).

This sequence originates from a female donor with papillary thyroid cancer or a benign thyroid nodule (not recorded which). Some clones in this sample may be carry-over from other donors' samples. The material sequenced was blood.

In nucleotides, the CDR3 is TGTGCCAGCAGCGCGACAGGGCAGGGGGAGACCCAGTACTTC. Its protein product is CASSATGQGETQYF. V usage is TRBV9 and J usage is TRBJ2-5; 7 positions match TRBD1. The CDR3 has 14 residues. The V gene's germline CDR1 is SGDLS and CDR2 YYNGEE. Losses at the gene ends were 3 bases for V and 5 bases for J; bases not matched to a gene: 7. Based on the CDR3 plus reference TRBV9 and TRBJ2-5, the full variable domain is DSGVTQTPKHLITATGQRVTLRCSPRSGDLSVYWYQQSLDQGLQFLIQYYNGEERAKGNILERFSAQQFPDLHSELNLSSLELGDSALYFCASSATGQGETQYFGPGTRLLVL.